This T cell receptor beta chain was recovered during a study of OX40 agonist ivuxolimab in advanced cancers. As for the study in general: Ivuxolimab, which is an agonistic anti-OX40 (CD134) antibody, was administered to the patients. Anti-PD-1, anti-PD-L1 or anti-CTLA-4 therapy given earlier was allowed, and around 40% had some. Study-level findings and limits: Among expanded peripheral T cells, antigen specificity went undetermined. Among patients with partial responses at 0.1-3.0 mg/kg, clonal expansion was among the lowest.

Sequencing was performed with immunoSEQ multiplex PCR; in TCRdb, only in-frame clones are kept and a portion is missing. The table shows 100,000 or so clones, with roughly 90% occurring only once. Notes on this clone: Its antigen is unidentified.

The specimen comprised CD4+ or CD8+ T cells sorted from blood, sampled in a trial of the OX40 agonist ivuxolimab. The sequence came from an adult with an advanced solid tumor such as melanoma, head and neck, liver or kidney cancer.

In DNA, the CDR3 is TGTGCCAGCAGTGAAGCGACGGGACTAGCCGTCAGTGAGCAGTTCTTC. The encoded protein is CASSEATGLAVSEQFF. This chain uses TRBV2 with TRBJ2-1, with 9 bases identical to TRBD2. This CDR3 has 16 residues. The trim removed 0 bases at V and 9 bases at J, leaving 9 bases unmatched. Per the germline V gene, CDR1 is SNHLY and CDR2 is FYNNEI.